Listed here are 9 T cell receptor beta chains from one sample, sequenced in a study of T cell changes during pregnancy in multiple sclerosis. Repertoires were generated with immunoSEQ multiplex PCR, while TCRdb's copy carries only in-frame clones and drops some. This sample carries more than 25,000 clones, 80% to 90% of them seen once, and the ten largest clones take more than 9.5%. The input for sequencing was CD8+ T cells from peripheral blood mononuclear cells, taken in the third trimester of pregnancy. The origin of the receptors is a female donor with multiple sclerosis, enrolled in a pregnancy study.

The chain recombines TRBV28 with TRBJ1-3, with 8 positions matching TRBD1. Germline values: CDR1 MDHEN, CDR2 SYDVKM. The CDR3 spans 14 residues. V lost 9 bases, J lost 0 bases, and 4 bases stayed unmatched. For the CDR3, the DNA is TGTGCCAGTGGACAGGGTACCTCTGGAAACACCATATATTTT. Amino acid sequence: CASGQGTSGNTIYF.

The chain combines TRBV7-9 with TRBJ2-7; possible D gene TRBD2, 6 bases. The CDR3 sequence is 13 residues long. Trimming stripped 8 bases from V and 2 bases from J, with 13 bases between. Germline V CDR1 and CDR2: SEHNR, FQNEAQ (reference sequence). The CDR3 nucleotides read TGTGCCAGCGCGGGACCCTTGGCCTACGAGCAGTACTTC. This gives the protein CASAGPLAYEQYF.

This clone was picked up a small number of times. The J gene is TRBJ2-7, the V gene TRBV4-1, with D possibly TRBD1 on 6 matching bases. The V end was cut by 1 base, the J end by 5 bases, with 15 bases between. Germline-derived CDR1 and CDR2 are MGHRA and YSYEKL. The CDR3 is 15 amino acids. Here the CDR3 reads CASSQAPGVGNEQYF. CDR3 DNA: TGCGCCAGCAGCCAAGCCCCAGGGGTGGGGAACGAGCAGTACTTC.

This chain joins TRBV5-1 and TRBJ2-7; no firm D call. The CDR3 loop spans 13 amino acids. The germline CDR1 and CDR2 sequences are SGHRS and YFSETQ. The germline V and J ends were trimmed by 4 bases and 0 bases, with 8 bases remaining between them. This CDR3 reads CASSDRSSYEQYF. The DNA of the CDR3 is TGCGCCAGCAGCGATAGGAGCTCCTACGAGCAGTACTTC.

The chain is built from TRBV6-5 and TRBJ1-5, with D uncertain. The germline CDR1 and CDR2 sequences are MNHEY and SVGAGI. This CDR3 has 13 residues. V gave up 2 bases and J gave up 6 bases, with 8 bases separating them. The CDR3 loop is CASSYGRFQPQHF. The CDR3 bases are TGTGCCAGCAGTTACGGGAGGTTTCAGCCCCAGCATTTT.

J is TRBJ1-1 and V is TRBV9, with TRBD1 identical over 9 bases. The CDR3 totals 17 residues. Per the germline V gene, CDR1 is SGDLS and CDR2 is YYNGEE. J lost 0 bases, V lost 0 bases, and 6 bases had no gene match. The chain's CDR3 is CASSVAGTGSMNTEAFF. The CDR3 DNA sequence: TGTGCCAGCAGCGTAGCTGGGACAGGGTCCATGAACACTGAAGCTTTCTTT.

The CDR3 is CASSQEGTGDGEQYF. As DNA, the CDR3 is TGCGCCAGCAGCCAAGAGGGAACAGGGGACGGCGAGCAGTACTTC. The J gene is TRBJ2-7, the V gene TRBV4-1; 7 bases fit TRBD1. J was trimmed by 6 bases and V by 0 bases; bases with no gene match: 8. CDR3 length equals 15 residues. Germline CDR1 MGHRA, CDR2 YSYEKL.

This rearrangement joins TRBV5-8 to TRBJ2-7, with 8 bases fitting TRBD1. The length of the CDR3 is 14 residues. Germline V gives CDR1 SGHTS, CDR2 YDEGEE. V shed 4 bases, J shed 2 bases, and the junction held 5 bases outside the gene matches. The CDR3 nucleotides read TGTGCCAGCAGCCTAGACAGGGGCGCCTACGAGCAGTACTTC. It encodes CASSLDRGAYEQYF.

The CDR3 nucleotides read TGTGCCAGCAATAAAGCGGGAGGGTTCAGCTCCTACAATGAGCAGTTCTTC. Its translation: CASNKAGGFSSYNEQFF. This sequence joins TRBV28 and TRBJ2-1, with 10 bases matching TRBD2. Germline V lookup: CDR1 MDHEN, CDR2 SYDVKM. The CDR3 consists of 17 residues. V lost 7 bases and J lost 0; bases outside the gene matches: 9.